These 9 T cell receptor beta chains were all obtained from the same sample, sequenced in a study of CD8 T cells in Susac syndrome. The RNA input was about 0.45 to 1 ug, and it was reverse transcribed with random hexamers. TCRdb used MiXCR to reprocess the immunoSEQ multiplex PCR reads, holding one entry per CDR3 protein. The sample holds 150,000 or so distinct CDR3 sequences, just under 97% seen once. The specimen was CD8+ T cells from PBMCs. Receptors originate from a human donor with multiple sclerosis.

This chain uses TRBV7-9 with TRBJ1-2, with D uncertain. Germline CDR1 SEHNR, CDR2 FQNEAQ (reference sequence). The CDR3 runs to 11 residues. Deletions cut 10 bases from V and 8 bases from J, with 14 bases between. CDR3 loop: CANDGTGGYTF. In DNA, the CDR3 is TGTGCCAACGACGGAACGGGAGGCTACACCTTC.

The chain couples TRBV3-1 to TRBJ1-2; D is perhaps TRBD1 (5 bases). Germline V gives CDR1 LGHDT, CDR2 YNNKEL (reference sequence). The CDR3 loop spans 13 amino acids. Trimming removed 1 base from V and 6 bases from J, with 9 bases in between. The CDR3 protein is CASSQGRGHGYTF. As DNA, the CDR3 is TGTGCCAGCAGCCAAGGGAGGGGCCATGGCTACACCTTC. The whole variable domain, remainder taken from reference TRBV3-1 and TRBJ1-2, is DTAVSQTPKYLVTQMGNDKSIKCEQNLGHDTMYWYKQDSKKFLKIMFSYNNKELIINETVPNRFSPKSPDKAHLNLHINSLELGDSAVYFCASSQGRGHGYTFGSGTRLTVV.

V and J are TRBV12-5 and TRBJ2-7; possible D gene TRBD2, 5 bases. Per germline, CDR1 LGHNT and CDR2 FRNRAP. Trimming took off 4 bases at V and 2 bases at J, with 15 bases between the two ends. This CDR3 contains 15 residues. This CDR3 reads CASGWVLEGPYEQYF. DNA of the CDR3: TGTGCTAGTGGTTGGGTCCTAGAGGGCCCCTACGAGCAGTACTTC.

The V and J genes are TRBV6-5 and TRBJ1-5, with D maybe TRBD1 (5 bases). The CDR3 runs 13 residues. Germline V gives CDR1 MNHEY, CDR2 SVGAGI. Trimming pared 8 bases from V and 3 bases from J, leaving 11 bases between. Here the CDR3 reads CASGYRINQPQHF. The DNA of the CDR3 is TGTGCCAGCGGATACAGGATCAATCAGCCCCAGCATTTT.

The rearrangement joins TRBV4-1 to TRBJ2-7; perhaps TRBD1 as D (6 bases). CDR3 length: 15 residues. The V end was cut by 1 base, the J end by 0 bases, with 10 bases between. CDR1 is MGHRA and CDR2 is YSYEKL in the germline V gene. CDR3 sequence (DNA): TGCGCCAGCAGCCAAGGGGACATTAGCTCCTACGAGCAGTACTTC. Translation: CASSQGDISSYEQYF.

The genes are TRBV3-1 and TRBJ2-4, with a possible D match to TRBD1 (6 bases). V was cut by 4 bases and J by 0 bases, with 13 bases left in between. This CDR3 contains 16 residues. CDR1 and CDR2 from the germline V gene are LGHDT and YNNKEL (reference sequence). The chain's CDR3 is CASSPLQGLAKNIQYF. In DNA form, the CDR3 reads TGTGCCAGCAGCCCATTACAGGGCTTAGCCAAAAACATTCAGTACTTC.

This clonotype showed up just a few times. This chain joins TRBV29-1 and TRBJ1-1, with D perhaps TRBD1 (5 bases). V gave up 4 bases and J gave up 1 base, with 7 bases separating them. Germline V CDR1 and CDR2: SQVTM, ANQGSEA. The CDR3 is made up of 12 amino acids. In DNA form, the CDR3 reads TGCAGCGTTGCCCAGGGGAACACTGAAGCTTTCTTT. This translates into CSVAQGNTEAFF.

This clonotype has a single count. The chain couples TRBV29-1 to TRBJ1-1, with 10 positions matching TRBD1. Germline V CDR1 and CDR2: SQVTM, ANQGSEA. This CDR3 has 15 residues. V trimming: 3 bases; J trimming: 0 bases; junction bases outside the gene matches: 4. The CDR3 sequence is CSVELGQGLNTEAFF. CDR3 DNA: TGCAGCGTTGAGTTGGGACAGGGGTTGAACACTGAAGCTTTCTTT. Based on the CDR3 plus reference TRBV29-1 and TRBJ1-1, the full variable domain is SAVISQKPSRDICQRGTSLTIQCQVDSQVTMMFWYRQQPGQSLTLIATANQGSEATYESGFVIDKFPISRPNLTFSTLTVSNMSPEDSSIYLCSVELGQGLNTEAFFGQGTRLTVV.

This clonotype was seen once. This chain joins TRBV27 and TRBJ2-5; D is ambiguous. The CDR3 is 13 residues long. Germline V gives CDR1 MNHEY, CDR2 SMNVEV (reference sequence). Trimming removed 3 bases at V and 5 bases at J, with 10 bases between. The CDR3 DNA follows: TGTGCCAGCAGTTTCGGTCGGCGGGAGACCCAGTACTTC. Amino acids: CASSFGRRETQYF.